These 10 T cell receptor beta chains came from one sample sequenced in a study of CD8 T cells in Susac syndrome. With random hexamers, about 0.5 to 1 ug RNA was reverse transcribed. One entry per CDR3 protein results from TCRdb running MiXCR on the immunoSEQ multiplex PCR reads. Among around 280,000 distinct CDR3 sequences listed, about 91% were seen once. Specimen: CD4+ T cells from PBMCs. The source of these receptors is a human donor with multiple sclerosis.

This chain joins TRBV5-6 and TRBJ2-1, with D possibly matching TRBD2 (6 bases). V lost 0 bases and J 9 bases, leaving 7 bases between the germline ends. Germline loops: CDR1 SGHDT, CDR2 YYEEEE. The CDR3 extends over 12 amino acids. CDR3 amino acids: CASSLGGVEQFF. The CDR3 nucleotides read TGTGCCAGCAGCTTGGGGGGGGTTGAGCAGTTCTTC.

The V call is TRBV7-3, the J call TRBJ1-1; D is ambiguous. The CDR3 contains 14 residues. V dropped 5 bases and J dropped 5 bases, with 15 bases sitting between them. The germline CDR1 and CDR2 sequences are SGHTA and FQGTGA. CDR3 region: CASSPSPMGTEAFF. CDR3 nucleotides: TGTGCCAGCAGCCCGAGTCCTATGGGTACTGAAGCTTTCTTT.

The J gene is TRBJ1-1, the V gene TRBV6-2 or TRBV6-3, with D unclear. This CDR3 contains 14 residues. CDR1 MNHEY and CDR2 SVGEGT come from the germline V gene. Trimming pared 6 bases from V and 0 bases from J, leaving 11 bases between. For the CDR3, the DNA is TGTGCCAGCAGGAGGTGGCTCTTGAACACTGAAGCTTTCTTT. Translated: CASRRWLLNTEAFF.

The chain couples TRBV13 to TRBJ2-3; D ambiguous. With 4 bases removed from V and 2 bases from J, the gap between germline ends came to 10 bases. The germline gives CDR1 PRHDT, CDR2 FYEKMQ (reference sequence). This CDR3 spans 14 amino acids. In DNA, the CDR3 is TGTGCCAGCAGCTCCCGACCACTCACAGATACGCAGTATTTT. Encoded protein: CASSSRPLTDTQYF.

This chain uses TRBV9 with TRBJ2-1; 10 nucleotides align to TRBD2. Germline values: CDR1 SGDLS, CDR2 YYNGEE. The CDR3 consists of 14 residues. J gave up 9 bases and V 2 bases, and 5 bases lay outside the gene matches. CDR3 nucleotide sequence: TGTGCCAGCAGCGTTGGGACTAGCGCGGGTGAGCAGTTCTTC. This codes for CASSVGTSAGEQFF. The entire variable domain, with the rest obtained from reference TRBV9 and TRBJ2-1, is as follows: DSGVTQTPKHLITATGQRVTLRCSPRSGDLSVYWYQQSLDQGLQFLIQYYNGEERAKGNILERFSAQQFPDLHSELNLSSLELGDSALYFCASSVGTSAGEQFFGPGTRLTVL.

The CDR3 region has the DNA TGTGCCAGCGAAACAGGGGCAGGACAGACCCAGTACTTC. This codes for CASETGAGQTQYF. The chain combines TRBV7-2 with TRBJ2-5; 7 bases agree with TRBD1. Trimming cost V 8 bases and J 6 bases; bases outside gene matches: 9. From germline, CDR1 is SGHTA and CDR2 FQGNSA. The CDR3 loop spans 13 amino acids.

The V gene is TRBV9, the J gene TRBJ2-1; 7 nucleotides line up with TRBD2. Trimming removed 0 bases from V and 3 bases from J; junction bases left unmatched: 3. The germline V gene encodes CDR1 SGDLS and CDR2 YYNGEE. This CDR3 region has 15 residues. The CDR3 spells CASSVGASGYNEQFF. Written as DNA, the CDR3 is TGTGCCAGCAGCGTAGGGGCTAGCGGCTACAATGAGCAGTTCTTC.

This sequence joins TRBV12-3 or TRBV12-4 and TRBJ2-7, with a weak D call TRBD1 (6 bases). This CDR3 is built from 15 residues. Trimming left V 5 bases short and J 3 bases short, with 17 bases between. In DNA, the CDR3 is TGTGCCAGCAGTCCGCCAGGGGCTTTGGGCTACGAGCAGTACTTC. Translated: CASSPPGALGYEQYF.

V gene TRBV5-4 combines with J gene TRBJ2-2; TRBD2 might be the D (6 bases). CDR3 length: 15 residues. Between the trimmed V and J ends, which lost 2 bases and 5 bases, there was a span of 13 bases. Looked up from germline, CDR1 is SGHNT and CDR2 is YYREEE (reference sequence). The CDR3 region has the DNA TGTGCCAGCAGCTTCCGGGACTTTCAAACCGGGGAGCTGTTTTTT. Its protein product is CASSFRDFQTGELFF.

Regarding this clonotype: The CDR3 ends on some other residue instead of the conserved phenylalanine or tryptophan, so this is likely a read error. V usage is TRBV4-2 and J usage is TRBJ2-3; 11 nucleotides agree with TRBD2. Trimming at V came to 6 bases and at J to 0 bases, leaving 2 bases not matched to a gene. Germline V gene lookup returns CDR1 LGHNA and CDR2 YNFKEQ. The CDR3 sequence is 15 residues long. CDR3 protein: CASRLAGGSTDTQYL. Here the CDR3 DNA reads TGTGCCAGCAGATTAGCGGGAGGGAGCACAGATACGCAGTATCTT.